This T cell receptor (beta chain) comes out of a study of OX40 agonist ivuxolimab in advanced cancers. On the study more broadly: Intravenous ivuxolimab at 0.01 to 10 mg/kg was given to patients every 2 weeks. Head and neck, renal cell, melanoma or hepatocellular carcinoma were the cancers that dose-escalation patients had.

From germline, CDR1 is MNHEY and CDR2 SVGAGI. Trimming pared 6 bases from V and 2 bases from J, leaving 14 bases between. The CDR3 has 14 amino acids. Anyone with autoimmune disease history or systemic immunosuppression was excluded. Clones were sequenced by immunoSEQ multiplex PCR, and TCRdb holds only the in-frame ones, with some missing. The sample consists of more than 55,000 clones, around 77% of them appearing once. Sequences were derived from CD4+ or CD8+ T cells sorted from blood, sampled in a trial of the OX40 agonist ivuxolimab. This chain uses TRBV6-5 with TRBJ2-7, with D possibly being TRBD1 (6 bases). The clonotype originates from an adult with an advanced solid tumor such as melanoma, head and neck, liver or kidney cancer. The CDR3 spells CASRQLRGTYEQYF. The CDR3 nucleotides are TGTGCCAGCAGACAGCTCAGGGGTACCTACGAGCAGTACTTC.